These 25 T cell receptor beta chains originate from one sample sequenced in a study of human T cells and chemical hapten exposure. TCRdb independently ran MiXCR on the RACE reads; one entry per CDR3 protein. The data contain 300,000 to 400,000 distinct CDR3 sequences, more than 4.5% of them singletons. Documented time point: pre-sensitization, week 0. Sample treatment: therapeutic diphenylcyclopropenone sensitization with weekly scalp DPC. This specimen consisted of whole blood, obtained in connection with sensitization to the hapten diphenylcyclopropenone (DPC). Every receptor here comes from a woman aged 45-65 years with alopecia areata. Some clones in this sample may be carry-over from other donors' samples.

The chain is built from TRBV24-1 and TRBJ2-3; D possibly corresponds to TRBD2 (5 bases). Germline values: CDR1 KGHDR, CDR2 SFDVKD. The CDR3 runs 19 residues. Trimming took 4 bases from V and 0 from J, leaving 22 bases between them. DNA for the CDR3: TGTGCCACCAGTGAAAATAGCGCCCAGCGCCTTTCTAGCACAGATACGCAGTATTTT. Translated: CATSENSAQRLSSTDTQYF.

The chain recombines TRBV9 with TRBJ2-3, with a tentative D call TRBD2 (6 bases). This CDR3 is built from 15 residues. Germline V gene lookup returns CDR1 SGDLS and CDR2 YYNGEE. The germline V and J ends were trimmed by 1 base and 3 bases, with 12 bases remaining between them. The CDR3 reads CASSVIAAATDTQYF. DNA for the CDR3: TGTGCCAGCAGCGTAATAGCGGCAGCGACAGATACGCAGTATTTT.

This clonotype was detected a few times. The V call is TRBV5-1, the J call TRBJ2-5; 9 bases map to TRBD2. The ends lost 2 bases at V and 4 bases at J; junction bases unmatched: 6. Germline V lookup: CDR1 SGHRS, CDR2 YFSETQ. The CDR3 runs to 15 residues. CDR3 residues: CASSFRLAERETQYF. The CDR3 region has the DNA TGCGCCAGCAGCTTTAGACTAGCGGAGCGAGAGACCCAGTACTTC.

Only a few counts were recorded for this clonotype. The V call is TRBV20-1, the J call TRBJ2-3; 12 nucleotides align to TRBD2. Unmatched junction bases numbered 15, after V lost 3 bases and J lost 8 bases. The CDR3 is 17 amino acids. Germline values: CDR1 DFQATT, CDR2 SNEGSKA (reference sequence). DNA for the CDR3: TGCAGTGCTAGCCTTCCTCGACTAGCGGGAGTAAGGGGTACGCAGTATTTT. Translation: CSASLPRLAGVRGTQYF.

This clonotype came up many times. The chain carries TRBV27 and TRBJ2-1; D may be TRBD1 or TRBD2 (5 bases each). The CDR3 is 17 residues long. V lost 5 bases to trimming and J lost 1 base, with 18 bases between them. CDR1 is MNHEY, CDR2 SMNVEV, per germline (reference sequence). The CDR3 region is CASSAFLGTPSYNEQFF. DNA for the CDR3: TGTGCCAGCAGTGCCTTCCTAGGGACCCCATCCTACAATGAGCAGTTCTTC.

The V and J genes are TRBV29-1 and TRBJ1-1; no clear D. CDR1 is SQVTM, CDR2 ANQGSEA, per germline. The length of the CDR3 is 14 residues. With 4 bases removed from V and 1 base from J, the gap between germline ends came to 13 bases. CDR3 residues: CSVGSGVANTEAFF. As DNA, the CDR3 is TGCAGCGTTGGGTCTGGGGTCGCGAACACTGAAGCTTTCTTT.

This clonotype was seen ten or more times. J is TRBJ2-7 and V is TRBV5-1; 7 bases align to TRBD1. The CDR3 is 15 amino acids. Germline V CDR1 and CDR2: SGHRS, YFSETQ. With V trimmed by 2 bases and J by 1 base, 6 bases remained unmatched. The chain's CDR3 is CASSFSTGLSYEQYF. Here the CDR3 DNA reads TGCGCCAGCAGCTTCTCGACAGGGCTGTCCTACGAGCAGTACTTC.

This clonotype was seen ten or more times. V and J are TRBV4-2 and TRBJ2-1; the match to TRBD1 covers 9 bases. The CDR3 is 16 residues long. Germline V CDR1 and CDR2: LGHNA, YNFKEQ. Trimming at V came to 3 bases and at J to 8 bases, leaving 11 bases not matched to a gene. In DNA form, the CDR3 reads TGTGCCAGCAGCCAGGGGGCCGGGACAGGGAAAGATGAGCAGTTCTTC. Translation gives CASSQGAGTGKDEQFF.

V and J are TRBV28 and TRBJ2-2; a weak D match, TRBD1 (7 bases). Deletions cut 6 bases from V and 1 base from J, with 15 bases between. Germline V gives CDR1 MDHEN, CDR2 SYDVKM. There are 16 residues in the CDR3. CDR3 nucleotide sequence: TGTGCCAGCAGGGTGGAGGGGGCTTTGAACACCGGGGAGCTGTTTTTT. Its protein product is CASRVEGALNTGELFF.

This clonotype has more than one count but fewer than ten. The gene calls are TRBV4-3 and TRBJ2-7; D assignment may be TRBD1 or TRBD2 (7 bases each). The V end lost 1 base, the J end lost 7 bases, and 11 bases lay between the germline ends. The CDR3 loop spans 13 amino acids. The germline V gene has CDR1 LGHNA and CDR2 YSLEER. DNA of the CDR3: TGCGCCAGCAGCCAAGGACAGGGAGGGGAGCAGTACTTC. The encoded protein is CASSQGQGGEQYF.

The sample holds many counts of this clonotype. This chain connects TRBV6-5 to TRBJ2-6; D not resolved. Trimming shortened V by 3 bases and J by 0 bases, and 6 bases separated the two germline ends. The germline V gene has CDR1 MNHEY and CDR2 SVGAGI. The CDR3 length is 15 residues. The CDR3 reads CASSYQRSGANVLTF. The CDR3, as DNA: TGTGCCAGCAGTTATCAGCGCTCTGGGGCCAACGTCCTGACTTTC.

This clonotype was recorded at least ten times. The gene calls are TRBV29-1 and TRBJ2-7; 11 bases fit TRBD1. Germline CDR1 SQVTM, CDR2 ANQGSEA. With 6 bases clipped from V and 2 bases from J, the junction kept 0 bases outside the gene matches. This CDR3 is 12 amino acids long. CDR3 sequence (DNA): TGCAGCGTGGGACAGGGGGCCTACGAGCAGTACTTC. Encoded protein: CSVGQGAYEQYF.

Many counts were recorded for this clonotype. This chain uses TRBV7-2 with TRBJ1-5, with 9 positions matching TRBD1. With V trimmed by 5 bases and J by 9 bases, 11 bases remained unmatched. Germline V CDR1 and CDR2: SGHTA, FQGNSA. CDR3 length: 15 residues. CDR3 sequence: CASSGGQGRFLPQHF. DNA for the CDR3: TGTGCCAGCAGCGGGGGACAGGGAAGGTTTCTGCCCCAGCATTTT.

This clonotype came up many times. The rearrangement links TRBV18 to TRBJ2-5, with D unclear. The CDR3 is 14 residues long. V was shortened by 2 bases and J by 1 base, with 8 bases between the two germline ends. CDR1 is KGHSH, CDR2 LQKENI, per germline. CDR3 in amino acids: CASSPIQTQETQYF. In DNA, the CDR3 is TGTGCCAGCTCACCAATCCAGACCCAAGAGACCCAGTACTTC.

CDR3 sequence: CASSQTSTGGFTEAFF. The DNA for the CDR3 is TGCGCCAGCAGCCAAACTTCGACAGGGGGTTTCACTGAAGCTTTCTTT. This chain uses TRBV4-3 with TRBJ1-1; the match to TRBD1 covers 9 bases. Trimming took 2 bases from V and 4 from J; bases not matched to a gene: 8. This CDR3 comprises 16 residues. CDR1 is LGHNA, CDR2 YSLEER, per germline.

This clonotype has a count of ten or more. CDR3 in amino acids: CASLREGTDTQYF. CDR3 DNA sequence: TGTGCCTCCCTGCGGGAGGGCACAGATACGCAGTATTTT. The V call is TRBV12-3 or TRBV12-4, the J call TRBJ2-3; TRBD2 matches 8 bases. The CDR3 is 13 amino acids. V lost 11 bases, J lost 1 base, and 5 bases stayed unmatched.

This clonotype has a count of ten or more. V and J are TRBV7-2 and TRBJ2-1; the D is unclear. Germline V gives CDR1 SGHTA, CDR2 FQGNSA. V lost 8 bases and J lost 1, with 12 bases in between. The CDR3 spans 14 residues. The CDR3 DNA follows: TGTGCCAGCCGTCGCATGGTTTCCTACAATGAGCAGTTCTTC. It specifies CASRRMVSYNEQFF.

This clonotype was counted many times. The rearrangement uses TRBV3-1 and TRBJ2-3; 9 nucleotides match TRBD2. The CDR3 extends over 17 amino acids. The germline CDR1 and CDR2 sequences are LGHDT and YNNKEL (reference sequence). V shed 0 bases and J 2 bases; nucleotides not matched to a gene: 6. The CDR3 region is CASSQEEAGGPTDTQYF. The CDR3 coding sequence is TGTGCCAGCAGCCAAGAAGAAGCGGGAGGACCCACAGATACGCAGTATTTT.

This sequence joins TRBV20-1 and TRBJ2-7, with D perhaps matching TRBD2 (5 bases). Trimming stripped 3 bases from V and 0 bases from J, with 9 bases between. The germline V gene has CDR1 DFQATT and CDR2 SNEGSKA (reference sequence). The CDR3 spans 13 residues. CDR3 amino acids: CSASNSVSYEQYF. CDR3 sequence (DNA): TGCAGTGCTAGCAATAGCGTCTCCTACGAGCAGTACTTC.

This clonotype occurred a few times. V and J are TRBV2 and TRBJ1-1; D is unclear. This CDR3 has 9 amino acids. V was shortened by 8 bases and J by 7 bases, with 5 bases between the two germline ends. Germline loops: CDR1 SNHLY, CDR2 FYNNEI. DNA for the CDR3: TGTGCCAGCGGGGTTGAAGCTTTCTTT. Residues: CASGVEAFF.

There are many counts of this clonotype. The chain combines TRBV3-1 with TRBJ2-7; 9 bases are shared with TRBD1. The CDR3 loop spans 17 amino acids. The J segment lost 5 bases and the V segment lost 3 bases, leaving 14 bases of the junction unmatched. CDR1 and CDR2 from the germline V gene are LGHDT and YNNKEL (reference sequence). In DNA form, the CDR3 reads TGTGCCAGCAGCCATGGATTCGGGACAGGGAGAGGGCACGAGCAGTACTTC. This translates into CASSHGFGTGRGHEQYF.

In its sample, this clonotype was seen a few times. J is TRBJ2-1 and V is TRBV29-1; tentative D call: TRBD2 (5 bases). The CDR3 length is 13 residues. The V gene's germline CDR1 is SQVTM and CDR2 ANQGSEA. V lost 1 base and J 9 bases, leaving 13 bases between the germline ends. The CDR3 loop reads CSVEGAGYPEQFF. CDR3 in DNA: TGCAGCGTTGAAGGGGCGGGTTATCCTGAGCAGTTCTTC.

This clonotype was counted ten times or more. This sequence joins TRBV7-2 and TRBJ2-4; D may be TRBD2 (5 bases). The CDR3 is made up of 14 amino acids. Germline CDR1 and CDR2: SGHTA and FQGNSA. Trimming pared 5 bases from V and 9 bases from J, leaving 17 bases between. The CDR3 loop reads CASSPTSFNSIQYF. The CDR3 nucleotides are TGTGCCAGCAGCCCTACTAGTTTTAACAGCATTCAGTACTTC. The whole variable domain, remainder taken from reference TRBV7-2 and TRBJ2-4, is GAGVSQSPSNKVTEKGKDVELRCDPISGHTALYWYRQSLGQGLEFLIYFQGNSAPDKSGLPSDRFSAERTGGSVSTLTIQRTQQEDSAVYLCASSPTSFNSIQYFGAGTRLSVL.

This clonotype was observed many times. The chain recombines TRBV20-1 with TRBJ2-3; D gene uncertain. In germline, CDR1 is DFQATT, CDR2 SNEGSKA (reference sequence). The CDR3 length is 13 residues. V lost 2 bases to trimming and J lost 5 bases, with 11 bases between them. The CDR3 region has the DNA TGCAGTGCTAGAAGTAGTGTCTTAGATACGCAGTATTTT. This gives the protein CSARSSVLDTQYF.

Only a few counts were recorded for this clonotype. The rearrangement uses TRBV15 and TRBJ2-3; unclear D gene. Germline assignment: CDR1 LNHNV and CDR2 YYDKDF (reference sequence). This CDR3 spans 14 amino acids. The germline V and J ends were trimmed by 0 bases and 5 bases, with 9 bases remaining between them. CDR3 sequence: CATSRDKPLDTQYF. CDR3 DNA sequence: TGTGCCACCAGCAGAGATAAACCCTTAGATACGCAGTATTTT.